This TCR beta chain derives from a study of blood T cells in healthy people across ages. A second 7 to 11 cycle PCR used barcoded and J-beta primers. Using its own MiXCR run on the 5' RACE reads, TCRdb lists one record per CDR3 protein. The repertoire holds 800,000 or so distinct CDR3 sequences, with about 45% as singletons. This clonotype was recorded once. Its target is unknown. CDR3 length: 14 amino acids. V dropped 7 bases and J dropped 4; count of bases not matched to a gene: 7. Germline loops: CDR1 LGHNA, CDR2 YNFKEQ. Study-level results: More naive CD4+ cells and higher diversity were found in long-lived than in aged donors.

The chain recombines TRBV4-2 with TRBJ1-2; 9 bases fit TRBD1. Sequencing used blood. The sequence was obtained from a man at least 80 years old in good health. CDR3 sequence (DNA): TGTGCCAGCACCGGACCGGGACAGGGCTATGGCTACACCTTC. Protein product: CASTGPGQGYGYTF.